This T cell receptor beta chain was sequenced during a study of monozygotic twins with inflammatory bowel disease (dated by TCRdb to the late 2010s). For context, the study as a whole: The full study comprised around 28 monozygotic twin pairs: nine German pairs (four IBD-concordant, five IBD-discordant) and 19 IBD-discordant Danish pairs. Within discordant pairs, disease-associated traits were sought mainly by comparing IBD patients with their genetically identical healthy co-twins. Each individual had, on average, about 151 000 unique TCRalpha sequences and 181 000 unique TCRbeta sequences available for analysis. Here is what the overall study found, with its caveats: No single strong signal or clonotype linked to IBD turned up in the results, so the idea that one exists was not supported. The analysis was unable to tell apart different T cell subtypes. Compared with healthy twins, IBD patients had fewer clonotypes in common with other individuals, a difference most pronounced in patients showing signs of disease activity. A decrease in TCRbeta repertoire diversity, as measured by inverse Simpson index, was observed in IBD patients compared with their healthy co-twins. Concordant and discordant twins showed no difference in repertoire similarity, possibly because of limited statistical power. Because patients were on differing immunosuppressive treatments, the repertoires may have picked up extra background noise and inter-individual variability.

The germline V gene specifies KGHSH as CDR1 and LQKENI as CDR2. The CDR3, cysteine through phenylalanine, is 14 amino acids long. Only the protein sequence is given. Library construction relied on 5' RACE. Preparation of each TCR library used around 3.5 ug of total RNA. cDNA was synthesized with SMARTScribe reverse transcriptase in eight separate reactions per sample. During cDNA synthesis, template switching was used to introduce unique molecular identifiers that contained a 6-nucleotide sample barcode. Two nested PCRs of roughly 15 and 9 cycles amplified the TCRalpha and TCRbeta cDNA, and bead purification followed each PCR. Before amplification, the cDNA was treated with uracil DNA-glycosylase and purified using the QIAquick PCR purification kit. The second PCR added Illumina TruSeq-compatible adapters along with sample-specific barcodes. Library quality and concentration were checked on TapeStation and Qubit, and libraries were pooled at around 5 ng each. Sequencing of pooled libraries was carried out on an Illumina HiSeq2500 single-index Rapid Run using 2 x 100 bp reads and custom sequencing primers. The source study handled its data this way. UMI-based consensus assembly with MiGEC version 1.2.6 was used to correct PCR and sequencing errors. MiXCR version 2.1.1 was used to carry out V(D)J alignment, clonotype assembly and CDR3 extraction. To normalise gene usage, clonotype sharing and MAIT/NKT TCR abundance, the analysis used the top 1000, 10 000 and 20 000 clonotypes per sample. Diversity was computed as the inverse Simpson index with the vegan R package after downsampling to 27 000 UMIs. Paired Mann-Whitney U tests were applied to discordant twin pairs, with Benjamini-Hochberg correction for multiple testing. Each entry corresponds to one CDR3 protein sequence from reads that TCRdb reprocessed, and DNA is not given. The V and J calls and clone size are TCRdb's, not the authors'. This sample's table lists 350,000 to 400,000 distinct CDR3 sequences. Approximately 2.4% of the sample is in the top ten clones.

An approximately 2.3 ml peripheral blood sample was drawn into PAXgene tubes per donor and stored at -80°C. Without any T cell sorting, total RNA was extracted from whole blood using the PAXgene blood miRNA kit on an automated QIAcube. Peripheral blood from monozygotic twin pairs concordant or discordant for inflammatory bowel disease was subjected to deep TCRalpha and TCRbeta repertoire profiling with unique molecular barcoding. Smoking habits were recorded for all twin pairs, and each individual was classified as a current, former or never smoker. A note on this clonotype: Its antigen is currently not known.

Sequenced input: blood. This chain is built from TRBV18 and TRBJ2-4. The source is a human donor with ulcerative colitis or Crohn's disease, or a healthy co-twin of an affected twin (not recorded which). The CDR3 loop reads CASSPQGVSNIQYF.